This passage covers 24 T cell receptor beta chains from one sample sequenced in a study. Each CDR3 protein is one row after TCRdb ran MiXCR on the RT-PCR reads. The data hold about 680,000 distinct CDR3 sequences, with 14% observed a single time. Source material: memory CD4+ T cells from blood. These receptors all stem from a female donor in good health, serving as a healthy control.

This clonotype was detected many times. CDR3 residues: CSARASDIEQFF. CDR3 nucleotide sequence: TGCAGTGCTAGGGCCAGTGACATTGAGCAGTTCTTC. The rearrangement links TRBV20-1 to TRBJ2-1, with D unresolved. CDR3 size: 12 residues. Trimming removed 3 bases from V and 9 bases from J, with 12 bases in between. From germline, CDR1 is DFQATT and CDR2 SNEGSKA (reference sequence).

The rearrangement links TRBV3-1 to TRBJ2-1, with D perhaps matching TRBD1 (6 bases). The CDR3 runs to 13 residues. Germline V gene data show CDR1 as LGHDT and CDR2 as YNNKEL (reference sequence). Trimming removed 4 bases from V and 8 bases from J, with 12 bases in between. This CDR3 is CASSRNDRYEQFF. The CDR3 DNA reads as TGTGCCAGCAGCCGAAATGACAGGTATGAGCAGTTCTTC.

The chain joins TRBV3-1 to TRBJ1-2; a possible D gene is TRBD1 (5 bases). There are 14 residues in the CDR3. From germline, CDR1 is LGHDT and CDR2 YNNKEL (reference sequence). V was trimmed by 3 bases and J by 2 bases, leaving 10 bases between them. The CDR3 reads CASSQPQVNYGYTF. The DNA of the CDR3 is TGTGCCAGCAGCCAGCCACAGGTGAACTATGGCTACACCTTC. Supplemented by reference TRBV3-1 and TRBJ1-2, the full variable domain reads DTAVSQTPKYLVTQMGNDKSIKCEQNLGHDTMYWYKQDSKKFLKIMFSYNNKELIINETVPNRFSPKSPDKAHLNLHINSLELGDSAVYFCASSQPQVNYGYTFGSGTRLTVV.

The CDR3 spells CSATMGLAGATDTQYF. The CDR3 DNA reads TGCAGTGCGACAATGGGACTAGCGGGAGCAACAGATACGCAGTATTTT. This sequence joins TRBV20-1 and TRBJ2-3; the match to TRBD2 covers 14 bases. V was pared by 6 bases and J by 3 bases, with 8 bases of the junction left unmatched. The V gene's germline CDR1 is DFQATT and CDR2 SNEGSKA (reference sequence). The CDR3 contains 16 residues.

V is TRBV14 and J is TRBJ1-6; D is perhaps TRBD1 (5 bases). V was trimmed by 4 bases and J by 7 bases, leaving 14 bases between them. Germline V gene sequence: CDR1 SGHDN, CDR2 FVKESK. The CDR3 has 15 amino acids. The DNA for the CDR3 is TGTGCCAGCAGCCCCGATCGGGGGATCAATTCACCCCTCCACTTT. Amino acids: CASSPDRGINSPLHF.

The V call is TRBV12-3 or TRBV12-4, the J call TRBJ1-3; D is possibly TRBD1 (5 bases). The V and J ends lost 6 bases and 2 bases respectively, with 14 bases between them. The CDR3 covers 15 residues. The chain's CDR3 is CASSPTAFAGNTIYF. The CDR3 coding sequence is TGTGCCAGCAGCCCGACAGCGTTCGCTGGAAACACCATATATTTT.

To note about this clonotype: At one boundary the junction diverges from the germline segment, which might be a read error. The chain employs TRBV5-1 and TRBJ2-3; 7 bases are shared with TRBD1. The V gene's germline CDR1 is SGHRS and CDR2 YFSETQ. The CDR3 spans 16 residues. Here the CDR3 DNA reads TGCGCCAGCAGCTTGGTCCGACAGGGAGTAGCAGATACGGAGTATTTT. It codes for CASSLVRQGVADTEYF.

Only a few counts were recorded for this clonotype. Here the CDR3 DNA reads TGCGCCAGCAGCCTCCAGCAGACCGGGGAGCTGTTTTTT. Translation gives CASSLQQTGELFF. The rearrangement uses TRBV5-1 and TRBJ2-2; D call uncertain. The V gene's germline CDR1 is SGHRS and CDR2 YFSETQ. The CDR3 has 13 amino acids. V lost 4 bases and J lost 5, with 9 bases in between.

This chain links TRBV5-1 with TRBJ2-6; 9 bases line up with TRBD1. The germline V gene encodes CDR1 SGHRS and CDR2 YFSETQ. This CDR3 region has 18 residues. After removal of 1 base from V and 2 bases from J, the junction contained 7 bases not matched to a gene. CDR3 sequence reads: CASSLWTGDEAGANVLTF. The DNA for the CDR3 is TGCGCCAGCAGCTTGTGGACAGGGGACGAAGCTGGGGCCAACGTCCTGACTTTC.

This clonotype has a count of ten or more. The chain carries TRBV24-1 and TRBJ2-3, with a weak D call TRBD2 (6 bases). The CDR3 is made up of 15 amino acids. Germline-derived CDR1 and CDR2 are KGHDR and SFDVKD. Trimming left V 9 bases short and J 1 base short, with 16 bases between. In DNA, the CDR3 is TGTGCCACCTCCTGGACGGGAGCCGGCACAGATACGCAGTATTTT. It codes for CATSWTGAGTDTQYF.

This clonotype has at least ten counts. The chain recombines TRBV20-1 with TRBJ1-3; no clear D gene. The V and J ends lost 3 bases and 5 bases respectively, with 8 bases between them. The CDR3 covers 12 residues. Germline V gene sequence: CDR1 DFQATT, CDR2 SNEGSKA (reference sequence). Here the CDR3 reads CSASGQRNTIYF. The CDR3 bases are TGCAGTGCTAGCGGCCAGCGAAACACCATATATTTT.

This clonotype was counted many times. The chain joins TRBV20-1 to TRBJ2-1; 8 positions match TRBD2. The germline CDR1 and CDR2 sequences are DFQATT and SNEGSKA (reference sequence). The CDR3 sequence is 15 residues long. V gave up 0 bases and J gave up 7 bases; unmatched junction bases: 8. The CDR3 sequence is CSARDLYGGGNEQFF. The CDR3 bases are TGCAGTGCTAGAGATCTTTACGGGGGGGGGAATGAGCAGTTCTTC.

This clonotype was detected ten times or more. The CDR3: CASSKQGLAYEQYF. For the CDR3, the DNA is TGTGCCAGCAGCAAACAGGGGCTCGCTTACGAGCAGTACTTC. The gene calls are TRBV6-5 and TRBJ2-7; TRBD1 matches 7 bases. The CDR3 loop spans 14 amino acids. CDR1 is MNHEY, CDR2 SVGAGI, per germline. V was clipped by 6 bases and J by 4 bases; unmatched bases: 9.

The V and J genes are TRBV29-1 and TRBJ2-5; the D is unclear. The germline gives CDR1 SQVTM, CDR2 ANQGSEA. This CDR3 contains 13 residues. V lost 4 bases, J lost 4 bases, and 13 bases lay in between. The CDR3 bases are TGCAGCGTTGGTGGTTCGCTCGGAGAGACCCAGTACTTC. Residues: CSVGGSLGETQYF.

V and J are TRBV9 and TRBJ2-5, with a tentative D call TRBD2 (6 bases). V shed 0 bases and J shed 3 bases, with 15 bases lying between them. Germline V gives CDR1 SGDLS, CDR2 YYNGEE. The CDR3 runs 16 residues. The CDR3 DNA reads TGTGCCAGCAGCGTAGGGGTAGCGGACTCCAAAGAGACCCAGTACTTC. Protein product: CASSVGVADSKETQYF.

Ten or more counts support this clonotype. The chain's CDR3 is CASSQDTTNTGELFF. Here the CDR3 DNA reads TGCGCCAGCAGCCAAGATACAACGAACACCGGGGAGCTGTTTTTT. V usage is TRBV4-3 and J usage is TRBJ2-2, with no clear D. V was trimmed by 0 bases and J by 0 bases, leaving 5 bases between them. The germline CDR1 and CDR2 sequences are LGHNA and YSLEER. The CDR3 spans 15 residues.

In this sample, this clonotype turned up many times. The CDR3 nucleotides read TGTGCCAGCAGCTTTTCTGGGACGGCCGGGGATACGCAGTATTTT. Translating gives CASSFSGTAGDTQYF. The gene calls are TRBV7-2 and TRBJ2-3; tentatively, D is TRBD1 or TRBD2 (5 bases each). Germline CDR1 reads SGHTA; CDR2 reads FQGNSA. V was trimmed by 3 bases and J by 6 bases, leaving 16 bases between them. CDR3 length: 15 amino acids.

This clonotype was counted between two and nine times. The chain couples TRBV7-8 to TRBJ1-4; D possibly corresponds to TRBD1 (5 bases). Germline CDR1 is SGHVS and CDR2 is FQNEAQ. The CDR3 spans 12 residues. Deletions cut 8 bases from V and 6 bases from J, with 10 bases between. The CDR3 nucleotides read TGTGCCAGCGGTGGGACGGATGAAAAACTGTTTTTT. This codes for CASGGTDEKLFF.

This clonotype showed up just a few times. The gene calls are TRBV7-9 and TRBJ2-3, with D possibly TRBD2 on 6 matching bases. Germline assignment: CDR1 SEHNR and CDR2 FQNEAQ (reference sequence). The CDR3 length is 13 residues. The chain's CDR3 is CAGRERGTDTQYF. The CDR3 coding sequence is TGTGCTGGCCGCGAGCGGGGCACAGATACGCAGTATTTT.

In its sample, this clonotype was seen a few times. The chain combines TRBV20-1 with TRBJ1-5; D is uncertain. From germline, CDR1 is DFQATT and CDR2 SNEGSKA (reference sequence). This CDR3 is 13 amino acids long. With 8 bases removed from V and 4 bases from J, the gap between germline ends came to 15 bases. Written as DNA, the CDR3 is TGCAGTTCAGAGGGCCCTCTTAATCAGCCCCAGCATTTT. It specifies CSSEGPLNQPQHF.

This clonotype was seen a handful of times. CDR3 in DNA: TGCGCCAGCAGCTATGGGAGGGCAGGGGGAAACCAAGAGACCCAGTACTTC. Its translation is CASSYGRAGGNQETQYF. The chain recombines TRBV5-1 with TRBJ2-5; possibly TRBD1 or TRBD2 for D (7 bases each). With 3 bases removed from V and 0 bases from J, the gap between germline ends came to 18 bases. The CDR3 extends over 17 amino acids. CDR1 is SGHRS, CDR2 YFSETQ, per germline. Filled out from reference TRBV5-1 and TRBJ2-5, the complete variable domain reads KAGVTQTPRYLIKTRGQQVTLSCSPISGHRSVSWYQQTPGQGLQFLFEYFSETQRNKGNFPGRFSGRQFSNSRSEMNVSTLELGDSALYLCASSYGRAGGNQETQYFGPGTRLLVL.

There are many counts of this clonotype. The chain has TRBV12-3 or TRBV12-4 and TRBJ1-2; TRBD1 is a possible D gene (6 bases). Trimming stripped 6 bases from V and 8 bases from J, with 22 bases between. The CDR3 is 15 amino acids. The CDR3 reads CASSLGSGGIGGYTF. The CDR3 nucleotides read TGTGCCAGCAGCCTTGGTAGCGGGGGCATTGGCGGCTACACCTTC.

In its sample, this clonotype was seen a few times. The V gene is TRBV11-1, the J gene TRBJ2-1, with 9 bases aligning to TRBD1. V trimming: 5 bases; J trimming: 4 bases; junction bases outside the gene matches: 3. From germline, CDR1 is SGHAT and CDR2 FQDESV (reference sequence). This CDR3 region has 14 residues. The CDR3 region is CASSDRGVYNEQFF. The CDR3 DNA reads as TGTGCCAGCAGCGACAGGGGGGTGTACAATGAGCAGTTCTTC.

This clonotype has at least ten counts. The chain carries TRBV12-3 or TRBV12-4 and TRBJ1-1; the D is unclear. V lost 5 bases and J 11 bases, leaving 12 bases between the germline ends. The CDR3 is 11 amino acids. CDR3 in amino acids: CASSLTSYAFF. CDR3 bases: TGTGCCAGCAGTCTTACAAGTTACGCTTTCTTT.